These 24 T cell receptor beta chains share one sample of origin, sequenced in a study of T cell responses to AZD1222 COVID-19 vaccine. Produced via immunoSEQ multiplex PCR; TCRdb's table is partial and in-frame only. Of about 140,000 clones listed, less than 95% were seen once; the top ten hold about 3%. The material was peripheral blood, obtained on day 0 of AZD1222 vaccination. These receptors originate from an adult in good health.

This rearrangement joins TRBV27 to TRBJ1-6, with unresolved D. Per the germline V gene, CDR1 is MNHEY and CDR2 is SMNVEV (reference sequence). V shed 5 bases and J shed 11 bases, with 13 bases lying between them. The CDR3 length is 13 residues. CDR3 coding DNA: TGTGCCAGCAGTGCCGGGATACTAACACCCCTCCACTTT. Protein sequence: CASSAGILTPLHF.

The rearrangement joins TRBV7-8 to TRBJ2-7; the D is unclear. The CDR3 length is 12 residues. Germline CDR1 reads SGHVS; CDR2 reads FQNEAQ. The ends were cut back, 0 bases at V and 4 bases at J, with 4 bases in the middle. Here the CDR3 DNA reads TGTGCCAGCAGCTTAGCGACATACGAGCAGTACTTC. Translation gives CASSLATYEQYF.

The CDR3 coding sequence is TGTGCCTGGAGACACACTAGCGGGAGCGGTTCCTACGAGCAGTACTTC. This encodes CAWRHTSGSGSYEQYF. The chain combines TRBV30 with TRBJ2-7, with TRBD2 identical over 11 bases. V was pared by 3 bases and J by 1 base, with 8 bases of the junction left unmatched. The CDR3 has 16 residues. Germline V gives CDR1 GTSNPN, CDR2 SVGIG (reference sequence).

V is TRBV7-2 and J is TRBJ2-3, with TRBD2 matching 8 bases. There are 14 residues in the CDR3. J gave up 5 bases and V 4 bases, and 5 bases lay outside the gene matches. Germline V gene data show CDR1 as SGHTA and CDR2 as FQGNSA. The CDR3 coding sequence is TGTGCCAGCAGCTCACGACTAGCGAGAGATACGCAGTATTTT. This sequence encodes CASSSRLARDTQYF.

This chain connects TRBV2 to TRBJ2-6; D is perhaps TRBD2 (6 bases). V dropped 8 bases and J dropped 4 bases, with 18 bases sitting between them. Germline V lookup: CDR1 SNHLY, CDR2 FYNNEI. The CDR3 is 16 residues long. The CDR3 loop is CASHPGGLRGANVLTF. The CDR3 DNA reads TGTGCCAGCCACCCCGGAGGGTTGAGAGGGGCCAACGTCCTGACTTTC.

This rearrangement joins TRBV4-1 to TRBJ1-2; the D is unclear. Germline CDR1 and CDR2: MGHRA and YSYEKL. This CDR3 spans 18 amino acids. The ends were cut back, 1 base at V and 8 bases at J, with 26 bases in the middle. The CDR3 region has the DNA TGCGCCAGCAGCCAAGGGATTAGGGTGCGGCGAGCCGTTTCCGGCTACACCTTC. It codes for CASSQGIRVRRAVSGYTF.

The rearrangement links TRBV5-1 to TRBJ2-7, with 7 bases lining up with TRBD1. Germline V gene lookup returns CDR1 SGHRS and CDR2 YFSETQ. The length of the CDR3 is 13 residues. Trimming at V came to 4 bases and at J to 7 bases, leaving 8 bases not matched to a gene. The CDR3 sequence: CASSPGQPLEQYF. The DNA of the CDR3 is TGCGCCAGCAGCCCGGGACAGCCTTTGGAGCAGTACTTC.

The CDR3 sequence: CASSSRLAGVGEQYF. The CDR3 DNA reads as TGTGCCAGCAGCTCAAGACTAGCGGGAGTGGGCGAGCAGTACTTC. V is TRBV7-3 and J is TRBJ2-7; TRBD2 aligns across 12 bases. The germline CDR1 and CDR2 sequences are SGHTA and FQGTGA. V shed 4 bases, J shed 6 bases, and the junction held 7 bases outside the gene matches. There are 15 residues in the CDR3.

The chain is built from TRBV6-5 and TRBJ2-5; 8 bases are shared with TRBD1. CDR1 is MNHEY and CDR2 is SVGAGI in the germline V gene. This CDR3 has 13 residues. The junction had 4 bases not matched to a gene; V was cut back by 6 bases and J by 4 bases. The CDR3 sequence: CASRDRARETQYF. The CDR3 DNA follows: TGTGCCAGCAGGGACAGGGCAAGAGAGACCCAGTACTTC.

This clone was seen only a few times. J is TRBJ1-5 and V is TRBV28, with D unclear. Trimming removed 6 bases at V and 3 bases at J, with 12 bases between. The V gene's germline CDR1 is MDHEN and CDR2 SYDVKM. The CDR3 covers 14 residues. Here the CDR3 reads CASSLGGPNQPQHF. CDR3 DNA sequence: TGTGCCAGCAGCCTCGGAGGGCCCAATCAGCCCCAGCATTTT.

The chain is built from TRBV11-2 and TRBJ1-3; D is uncertain. Between the trimmed V and J ends, which lost 4 bases and 4 bases, there was a span of 14 bases. This CDR3 contains 15 residues. Germline V CDR1 and CDR2: SGHAT, FQNNGV. The CDR3 DNA follows: TGTGCCAGCAGCTCAATCCGGGGATACGGAAACACCATATATTTT. It encodes CASSSIRGYGNTIYF.

The chain couples TRBV5-4 to TRBJ2-7; 9 bases fit TRBD1. Germline V gene lookup returns CDR1 SGHNT and CDR2 YYREEE (reference sequence). Trimming cost V 3 bases and J 7 bases; bases outside gene matches: 14. There are 16 residues in the CDR3. Written as DNA, the CDR3 is TGTGCCAGCAGCTCCCCGTCCGGACAGGGGATGGGGGAGCAGTACTTC. Protein sequence: CASSSPSGQGMGEQYF.

The V and J genes are TRBV2 and TRBJ2-4; D is possibly TRBD2 (5 bases). V was pared by 7 bases and J by 0 bases, with 10 bases between. This CDR3 comprises 14 residues. Looked up from germline, CDR1 is SNHLY and CDR2 is FYNNEI. DNA of the CDR3: TGTGCCAGCAAGCGGCAGCTAGCCAAAAACATTCAGTACTTC. It translates to CASKRQLAKNIQYF.

This clone came up once. The chain is built from TRBV6-2 or TRBV6-3 and TRBJ2-7, with no clear D. The length of the CDR3 is 12 residues. The V end was cut by 0 bases, the J end by 5 bases, with 5 bases between. The germline V gene has CDR1 MNHEY and CDR2 SVGEGT. CDR3 in DNA: TGTGCCAGCAGTTACTCAATTCACGAGCAGTACTTC. Protein product: CASSYSIHEQYF.

A single count supports this clone. One junction end disagrees with the germline gene, perhaps due to a read error. The chain is built from TRBV9 and TRBJ1-4; D gene uncertain. CDR3 size: 14 residues. Germline V lookup: CDR1 SGDLS, CDR2 YYNGEE. This CDR3 is CASSVEAGNEKLFF. CDR3 DNA: TGTGCCAGCAGCGTAGAGGCCGGGAATGAAAAACTATTTTTT. The entire variable domain, with the rest obtained from reference TRBV9 and TRBJ1-4, is as follows: DSGVTQTPKHLITATGQRVTLRCSPRSGDLSVYWYQQSLDQGLQFLIQYYNGEERAKGNILERFSAQQFPDLHSELNLSSLELGDSALYFCASSVEAGNEKLFFGSGTQLSVL.

The chain joins TRBV7-2 to TRBJ2-5; the match to TRBD1 covers 9 bases. The CDR3 totals 15 residues. Per the germline V gene, CDR1 is SGHTA and CDR2 is FQGNSA. Losses at the gene ends were 4 bases for V and 2 bases for J; bases not matched to a gene: 5. Here the CDR3 reads CASSYGDRDQETQYF. CDR3 DNA: TGTGCCAGCAGCTACGGGGACAGGGATCAAGAGACCCAGTACTTC.

J is TRBJ1-1 and V is TRBV18; D is perhaps TRBD1 (5 bases). V was shortened by 2 bases and J by 1 base, with 8 bases between the two germline ends. The length of the CDR3 is 14 residues. Germline V CDR1 and CDR2: KGHSH, LQKENI. The CDR3 reads CASSPLGTNTEAFF. DNA for the CDR3: TGTGCCAGCTCACCATTGGGGACGAACACTGAAGCTTTCTTT. The full variable domain, its missing parts supplied by reference TRBV18 and TRBJ1-1, is NAGVMQNPRHLVRRRGQEARLRCSPMKGHSHVYWYRQLPEEGLKFMVYLQKENIIDESGMPKERFSAEFPKEGPSILRIQQVVRGDSAAYFCASSPLGTNTEAFFGQGTRLTVV.

This chain connects TRBV5-8 to TRBJ1-5; TRBD1 matches 8 bases. The germline V gene encodes CDR1 SGHTS and CDR2 YDEGEE. The CDR3 contains 15 residues. The J segment lost 6 bases and the V segment lost 4 bases, leaving 9 bases of the junction unmatched. This CDR3 is CASSPGQGGGQPQHF. The DNA of the CDR3 is TGTGCCAGCAGCCCCGGACAGGGTGGAGGTCAGCCCCAGCATTTT.

This chain uses TRBV4-1 with TRBJ1-5; D unclear. V was clipped by 4 bases and J by 6 bases, with 13 bases between them. The CDR3 is made up of 14 amino acids. From germline, CDR1 is MGHRA and CDR2 YSYEKL. The CDR3 reads CASSLGGQLQPQHF. In DNA form, the CDR3 reads TGCGCCAGCAGCCTGGGAGGGCAACTTCAGCCCCAGCATTTT.

V is TRBV2 and J is TRBJ2-2, with a weak D call TRBD2 (5 bases). The V gene lost 3 bases and the J gene lost 4 bases, with 9 bases spanning the gap. Germline lookup yields CDR1 SNHLY and CDR2 FYNNEI. This CDR3 is 14 amino acids long. CDR3 region: CASSDRGFTGELFF. CDR3 coding DNA: TGTGCCAGCAGTGATAGAGGGTTCACCGGGGAGCTGTTTTTT. Combining the CDR3 with reference TRBV2 and TRBJ2-2 gives the whole variable domain EPEVTQTPSHQVTQMGQEVILRCVPISNHLYFYWYRQILGQKVEFLVSFYNNEISEKSEIFDDQFSVERPDGSNFTLKIRSTKLEDSAMYFCASSDRGFTGELFFGEGSRLTVL.

The chain has TRBV6-1 and TRBJ1-5; 7 nucleotides align to TRBD1. Germline values: CDR1 MNHNS, CDR2 SASEGT. CDR3 length equals 16 residues. The J segment lost 6 bases and the V segment lost 3 bases, leaving 11 bases of the junction unmatched. The CDR3 loop is CASSDFEGAYSQPQHF. CDR3 bases: TGTGCCAGCAGTGACTTCGAGGGGGCGTATAGTCAGCCCCAGCATTTT.

V and J are TRBV2 and TRBJ1-1; no reliable D call. This CDR3 is 13 amino acids long. Germline V gene lookup returns CDR1 SNHLY and CDR2 FYNNEI. The V end was cut by 3 bases, the J end by 5 bases, with 10 bases between. The CDR3 sequence: CASSDLGSTEAFF. The CDR3 DNA is TGTGCCAGCAGTGATCTGGGAAGTACTGAAGCTTTCTTT. The whole variable domain, filled in from reference TRBV2 and TRBJ1-1, reads EPEVTQTPSHQVTQMGQEVILRCVPISNHLYFYWYRQILGQKVEFLVSFYNNEISEKSEIFDDQFSVERPDGSNFTLKIRSTKLEDSAMYFCASSDLGSTEAFFGQGTRLTVV.

The chain couples TRBV7-9 to TRBJ1-1; the match to TRBD1 covers 9 bases. The CDR3 sequence is 15 residues long. The V and J ends lost 5 bases and 0 bases, in that order; junction bases with no gene match: 4. Germline-derived CDR1 and CDR2 are SEHNR and FQNEAQ (reference sequence). The CDR3 here is CASSRDRDMNTEAFF. Here the CDR3 DNA reads TGTGCCAGCAGCCGGGACAGGGACATGAACACTGAAGCTTTCTTT.

The V and J genes are TRBV2 and TRBJ1-2; TRBD1 aligns across 8 bases. V trimming: 3 bases; J trimming: 8 bases; junction bases outside the gene matches: 11. The germline CDR1 and CDR2 sequences are SNHLY and FYNNEI. The CDR3 has 15 residues. The CDR3 region is CASSDSGTGTRGYTF. In DNA form, the CDR3 reads TGTGCCAGCAGTGATTCTGGGACAGGAACGCGAGGCTACACCTTC.